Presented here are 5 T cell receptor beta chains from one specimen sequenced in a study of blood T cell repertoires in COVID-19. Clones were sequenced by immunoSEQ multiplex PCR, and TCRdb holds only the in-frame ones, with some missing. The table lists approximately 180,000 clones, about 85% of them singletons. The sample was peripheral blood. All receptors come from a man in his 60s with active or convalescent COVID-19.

CDR3 bases: TGCGCCAGCAGCTTGTCCATGACGGGGACTGAAGCTTTCTTT. Its translation: CASSLSMTGTEAFF. The chain employs TRBV5-1 and TRBJ1-1; D unclear. The length of the CDR3 is 14 residues. Germline V gives CDR1 SGHRS, CDR2 YFSETQ. V lost 1 base, J lost 5 bases, and 12 bases lay in between.

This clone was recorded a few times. The CDR3 DNA sequence: TGTGCCAGCAGCTTAGGGGGTTGGACTGAAGCTTTCTTT. Amino acid sequence: CASSLGGWTEAFF. This chain connects TRBV5-6 to TRBJ1-1; perhaps TRBD1 as D (6 bases). V was cut by 2 bases and J by 5 bases, with 10 bases left in between. The CDR3 is 13 amino acids. From germline, CDR1 is SGHDT and CDR2 YYEEEE.

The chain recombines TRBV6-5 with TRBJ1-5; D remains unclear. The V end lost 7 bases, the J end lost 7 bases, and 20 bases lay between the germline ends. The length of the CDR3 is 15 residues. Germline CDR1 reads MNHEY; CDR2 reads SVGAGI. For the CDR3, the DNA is TGTGCCAGCAAAACAAGCGAGGGTTTAGGACAGCCCCAGCATTTT. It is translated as CASKTSEGLGQPQHF.

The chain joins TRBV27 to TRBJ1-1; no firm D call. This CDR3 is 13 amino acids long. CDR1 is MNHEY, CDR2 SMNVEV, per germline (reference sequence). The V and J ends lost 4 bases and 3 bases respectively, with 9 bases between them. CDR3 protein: CASSSWSDTEAFF. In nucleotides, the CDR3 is TGTGCCAGCAGTTCCTGGAGCGACACTGAAGCTTTCTTT.

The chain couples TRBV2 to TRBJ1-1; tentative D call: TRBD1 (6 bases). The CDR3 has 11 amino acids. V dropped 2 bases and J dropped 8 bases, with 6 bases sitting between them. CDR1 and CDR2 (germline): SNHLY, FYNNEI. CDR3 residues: CASSEQGEAFF. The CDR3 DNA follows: TGTGCCAGCAGTGAACAGGGGGAAGCTTTCTTT.